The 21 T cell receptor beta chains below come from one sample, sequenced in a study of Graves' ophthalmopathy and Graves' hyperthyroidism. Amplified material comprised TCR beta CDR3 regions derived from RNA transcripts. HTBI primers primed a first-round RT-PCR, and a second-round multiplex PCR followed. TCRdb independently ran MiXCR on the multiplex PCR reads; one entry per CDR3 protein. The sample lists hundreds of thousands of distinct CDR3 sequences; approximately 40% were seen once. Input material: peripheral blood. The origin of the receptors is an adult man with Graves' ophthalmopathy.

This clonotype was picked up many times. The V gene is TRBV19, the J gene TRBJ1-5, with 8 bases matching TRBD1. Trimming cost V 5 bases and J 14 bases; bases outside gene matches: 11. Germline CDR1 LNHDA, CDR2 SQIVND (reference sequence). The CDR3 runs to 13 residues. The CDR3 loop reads CASSFQPDRVKHF. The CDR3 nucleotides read TGTGCCAGTAGTTTCCAACCGGACAGGGTTAAGCATTTT.

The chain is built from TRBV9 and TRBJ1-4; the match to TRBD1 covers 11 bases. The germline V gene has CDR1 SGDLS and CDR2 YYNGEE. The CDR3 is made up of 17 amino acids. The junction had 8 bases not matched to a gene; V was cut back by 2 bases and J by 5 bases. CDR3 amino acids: CASSVPIGTGGNEKLFF. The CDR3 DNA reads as TGTGCCAGCAGCGTCCCAATTGGGACAGGGGGAAATGAAAAACTGTTTTTT.

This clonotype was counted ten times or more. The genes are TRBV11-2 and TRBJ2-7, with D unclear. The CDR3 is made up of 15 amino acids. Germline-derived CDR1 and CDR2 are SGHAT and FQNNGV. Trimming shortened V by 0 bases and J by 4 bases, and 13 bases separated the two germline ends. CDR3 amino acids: CASSLDRRGTYEQYF. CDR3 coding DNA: TGTGCCAGCAGCTTAGATAGGAGAGGCACGTACGAGCAGTACTTC.

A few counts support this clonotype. The chain's CDR3 is CASSQNTGDQYF. In DNA, the CDR3 is TGCGCCAGCAGCCAAAATACGGGAGACCAGTACTTC. The V gene is TRBV4-1, the J gene TRBJ2-5; perhaps TRBD2 as D (6 bases). Trimming pared 2 bases from V and 10 bases from J, leaving 11 bases between. Germline CDR1 is MGHRA and CDR2 is YSYEKL. The CDR3 loop spans 12 amino acids.

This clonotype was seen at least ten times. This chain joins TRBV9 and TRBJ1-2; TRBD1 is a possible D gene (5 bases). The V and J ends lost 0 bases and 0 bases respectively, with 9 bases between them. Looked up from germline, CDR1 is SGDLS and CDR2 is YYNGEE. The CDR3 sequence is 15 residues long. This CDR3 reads CASSVDGRANYGYTF. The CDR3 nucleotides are TGTGCCAGCAGCGTAGATGGCAGGGCTAACTATGGCTACACCTTC.

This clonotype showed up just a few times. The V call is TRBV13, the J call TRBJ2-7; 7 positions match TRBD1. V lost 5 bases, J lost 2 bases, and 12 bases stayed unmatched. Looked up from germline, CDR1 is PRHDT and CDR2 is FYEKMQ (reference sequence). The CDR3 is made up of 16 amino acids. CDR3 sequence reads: CASSAPRTGGTYEQYF. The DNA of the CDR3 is TGTGCCAGCAGCGCACCCCGGACAGGTGGTACCTACGAGCAGTACTTC.

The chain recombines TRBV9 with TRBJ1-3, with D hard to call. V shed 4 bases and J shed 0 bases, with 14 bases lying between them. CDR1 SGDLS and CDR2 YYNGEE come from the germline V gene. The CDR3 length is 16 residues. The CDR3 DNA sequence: TGTGCCAGCAGCTTGGAGACACATAGCTCTGGAAACACCATATATTTT. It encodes CASSLETHSSGNTIYF. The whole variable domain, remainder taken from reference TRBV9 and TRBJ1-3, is DSGVTQTPKHLITATGQRVTLRCSPRSGDLSVYWYQQSLDQGLQFLIQYYNGEERAKGNILERFSAQQFPDLHSELNLSSLELGDSALYFCASSLETHSSGNTIYFGEGSWLTVV.

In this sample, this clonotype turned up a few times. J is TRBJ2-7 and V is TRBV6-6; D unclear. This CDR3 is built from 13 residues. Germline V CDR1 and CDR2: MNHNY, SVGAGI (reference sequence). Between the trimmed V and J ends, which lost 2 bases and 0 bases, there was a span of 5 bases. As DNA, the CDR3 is TGTGCCAGCAGTTACACCAGCTCCTACGAGCAGTACTTC. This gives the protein CASSYTSSYEQYF.

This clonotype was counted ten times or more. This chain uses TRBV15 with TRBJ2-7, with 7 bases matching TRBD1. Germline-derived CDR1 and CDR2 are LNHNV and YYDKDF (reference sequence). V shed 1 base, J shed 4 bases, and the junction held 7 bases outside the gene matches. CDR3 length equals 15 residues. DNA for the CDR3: TGTGCCACCAGCAGAGTAACAGGGGCCGTTTACGAGCAGTACTTC. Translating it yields CATSRVTGAVYEQYF.

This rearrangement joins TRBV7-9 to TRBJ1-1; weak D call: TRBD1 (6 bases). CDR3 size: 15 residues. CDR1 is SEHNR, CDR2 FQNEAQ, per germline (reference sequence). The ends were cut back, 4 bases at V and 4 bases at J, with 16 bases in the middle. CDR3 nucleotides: TGTGCCAGCAGCTCGGGGGTAACAGGGCCCACTGAAGCTTTCTTT. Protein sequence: CASSSGVTGPTEAFF.

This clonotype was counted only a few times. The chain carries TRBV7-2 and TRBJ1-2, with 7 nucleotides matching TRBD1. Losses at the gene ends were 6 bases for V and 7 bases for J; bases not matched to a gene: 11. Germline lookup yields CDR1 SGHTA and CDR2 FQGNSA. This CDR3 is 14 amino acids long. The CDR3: CASSLSGNRGGYTF. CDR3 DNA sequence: TGTGCCAGCAGTTTATCGGGAAACAGGGGTGGCTACACCTTC.

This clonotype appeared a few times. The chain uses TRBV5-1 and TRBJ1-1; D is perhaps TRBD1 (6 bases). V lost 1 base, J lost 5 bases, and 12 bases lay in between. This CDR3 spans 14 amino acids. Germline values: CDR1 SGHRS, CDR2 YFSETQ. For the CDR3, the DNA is TGCGCCAGCAGCTTGTTATTAAGGGGGACTGAAGCTTTCTTT. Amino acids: CASSLLLRGTEAFF.

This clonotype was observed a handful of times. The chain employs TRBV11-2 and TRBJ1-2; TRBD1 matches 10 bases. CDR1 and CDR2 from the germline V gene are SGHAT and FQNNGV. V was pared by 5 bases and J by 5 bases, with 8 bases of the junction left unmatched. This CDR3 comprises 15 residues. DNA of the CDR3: TGTGCCAGCAGCCTCGGGACAGGGGATATGTATGGCTACACCTTC. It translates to CASSLGTGDMYGYTF.

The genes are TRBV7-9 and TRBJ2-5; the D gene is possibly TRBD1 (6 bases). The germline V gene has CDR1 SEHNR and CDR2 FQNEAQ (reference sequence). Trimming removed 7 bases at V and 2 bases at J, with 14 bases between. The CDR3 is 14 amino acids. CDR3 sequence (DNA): TGTGCCAGCAAACCGGGACATAGACAAGAGACCCAGTACTTC. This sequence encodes CASKPGHRQETQYF.

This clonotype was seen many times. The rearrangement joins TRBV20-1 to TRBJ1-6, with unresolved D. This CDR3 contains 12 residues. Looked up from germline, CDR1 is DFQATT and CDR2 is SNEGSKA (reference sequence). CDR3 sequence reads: CSSGPSSSPLHF. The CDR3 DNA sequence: TGCAGCTCTGGACCGTCCAGTTCACCCCTCCACTTT.

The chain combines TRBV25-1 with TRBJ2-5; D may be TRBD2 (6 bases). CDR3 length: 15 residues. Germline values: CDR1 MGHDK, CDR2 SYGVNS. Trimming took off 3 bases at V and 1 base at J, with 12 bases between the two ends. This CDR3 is CASSEGTGGQETQYF. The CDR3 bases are TGTGCCAGCAGTGAGGGGACTGGGGGCCAAGAGACCCAGTACTTC.

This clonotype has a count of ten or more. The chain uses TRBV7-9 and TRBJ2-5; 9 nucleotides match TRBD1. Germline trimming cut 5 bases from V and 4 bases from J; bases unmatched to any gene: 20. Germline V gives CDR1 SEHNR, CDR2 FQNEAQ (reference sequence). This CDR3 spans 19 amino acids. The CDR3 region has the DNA TGTGCCAGCAGCACGGCCGCCCCCCGGGACAGGGCCCACCGAGAGACCCAGTACTTC. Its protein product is CASSTAAPRDRAHRETQYF. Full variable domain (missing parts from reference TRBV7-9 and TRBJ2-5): DTGVSQNPRHKITKRGQNVTFRCDPISEHNRLYWYRQTLGQGPEFLTYFQNEAQLEKSRLLSDRFSAERPKGSFSTLEIQRTEQGDSAMYLCASSTAAPRDRAHRETQYFGPGTRLLVL.

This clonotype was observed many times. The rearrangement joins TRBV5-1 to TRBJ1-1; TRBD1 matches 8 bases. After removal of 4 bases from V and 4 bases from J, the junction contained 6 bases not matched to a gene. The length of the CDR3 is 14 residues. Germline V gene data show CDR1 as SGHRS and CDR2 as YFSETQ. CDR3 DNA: TGCGCCAGCAGCGTGACAGGGGTTGGCACTGAAGCTTTCTTT. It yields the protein CASSVTGVGTEAFF.

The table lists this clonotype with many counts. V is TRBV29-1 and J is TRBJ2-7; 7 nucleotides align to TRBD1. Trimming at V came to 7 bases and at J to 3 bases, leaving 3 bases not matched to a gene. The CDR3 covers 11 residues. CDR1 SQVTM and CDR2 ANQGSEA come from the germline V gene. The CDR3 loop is CSAQGDYEQYF. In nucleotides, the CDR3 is TGCAGCGCCCAGGGGGACTACGAGCAGTACTTC.

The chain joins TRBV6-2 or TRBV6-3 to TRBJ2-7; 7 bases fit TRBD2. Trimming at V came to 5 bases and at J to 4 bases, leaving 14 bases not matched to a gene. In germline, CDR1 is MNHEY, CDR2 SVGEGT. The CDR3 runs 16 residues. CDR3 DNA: TGTGCCAGCAGTCCCTACTCGGCGGGAGCATCTTACGAGCAGTACTTC. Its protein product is CASSPYSAGASYEQYF.

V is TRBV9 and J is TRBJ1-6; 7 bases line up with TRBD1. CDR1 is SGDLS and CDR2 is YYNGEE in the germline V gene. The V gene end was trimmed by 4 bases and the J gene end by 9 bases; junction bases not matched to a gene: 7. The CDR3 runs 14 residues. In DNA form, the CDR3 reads TGTGCCAGCAGCCTGACAGGGTCTAGTTCACCCCTCCACTTT. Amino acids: CASSLTGSSSPLHF.